These T cell receptor beta chains were read from a single sample in a study of OX40 agonist ivuxolimab in advanced cancers. The data were produced by immunoSEQ multiplex PCR, yet TCRdb's version contains in-frame clones alone and is incomplete. The sample lists about 79,000 clones, approximately 92% occurring once. The sample here was CD4+ or CD8+ T cells sorted from blood, taken in a trial of the OX40 agonist ivuxolimab. The receptors were sampled from an adult with an advanced solid tumor such as melanoma, head and neck, liver or kidney cancer. The CDR3 runs from the conserved cysteine through the conserved F or W. The D gene is left open where the match is weak. Clone size, where shown, is once, few, many, or a class for clones that have expanded.

.,TRBD2,TRBV5-1,TRBJ2-5,TGCGCCAGCAGCTTGGGACTAGCTGGTATGACCCAGTACTTC,CASSLGLAGMTQYF
.,TRBD1,TRBV19,TRBJ2-1,TGTGCCAGTTCCCGGGACAGGCCCCCAAATGAGCAGTTCTTC,CASSRDRPPNEQFF
.,TRBD1,TRBV6-6,TRBJ1-2,TGTGCCAGCAGCATTCCAGACAGGGAGGATGGCTACACCTTC,CASSIPDREDGYTF
.,TRBD2,TRBV5-1,TRBJ2-2,TGCGCCAGCAGCTACCCCCGATTTGAAGGGCGGGAGGGATACTCGAACACCGGGGAGCTGTTTTTT,CASSYPRFEGREGYSNTGELFF
.,.,TRBV28,TRBJ1-2,TGTGCCAGCAGGACCCAGGAGGCCTATGGCTACACCTTC,CASRTQEAYGYTF
.,.,TRBV27,TRBJ2-1,TGTGCCAGCAGTTACTACAATGAGCAGTTCTTC,CASSYYNEQFF
.,.,TRBV10-3,TRBJ2-5,TGTGCCATCAGTGATATGAGCAGGGGAGAGACCCAGTACTTC,CAISDMSRGETQYF
once,.,TRBV5-6,TRBJ1-2,TGTGCCAGCTCGGAGCAAGGGACGTTCCCTGGCTACACCTTC,CASSEQGTFPGYTF
.,TRBD1,TRBV11-3,TRBJ2-1,TGTGCCAGCAGGGACAGGGGATCCTACAATGAGCAGTTCTTC,CASRDRGSYNEQFF
.,TRBD2,TRBV6-1,TRBJ2-1,TGTGCCAGCAGTGAATCTAGCGGCTTCTACAATGAGCAGTTCTTC,CASSESSGFYNEQFF
.,.,TRBV7-2,TRBJ2-7,TGTGCCAGCGCCACCTCGGGACTCTCATACGAGCAGTACTTC,CASATSGLSYEQYF
.,.,TRBV30,TRBJ2-6,TGTGCCTGGAGTGCTGGGGCCAACGTCCTGACTTTC,CAWSAGANVLTF
.,.,TRBV29-1,TRBJ1-2,TGCAGCGTTGGCGAGGGGAACTATGGCTACACCTTC,CSVGEGNYGYTF
once,.,TRBV11-3,TRBJ1-1,TGTGCCAGCAGCTCGATGGGATTGCGGACTGAAGCTTTCTTT,CASSSMGLRTEAFF
.,.,TRBV5-3,TRBJ1-1,TGTGCCAGAAGTCTGGGAGTGGGGGTTTCTACTGAAGCTTTCTTT,CARSLGVGVSTEAFF
once,TRBD2,TRBV19,TRBJ2-4,TGTGCCAGTCATTCCGGGACTAGCGGGACCCGAGCCAAAAACATTCAGTACTTC,CASHSGTSGTRAKNIQYF
once,TRBD2,TRBV5-3,TRBJ2-1,TGTGCCAGAAGCTTGGAAGAGCGGGACGGATTCGGATACAATGAGCAGTTCTTC,CARSLEERDGFGYNEQFF
.,.,TRBV7-8,TRBJ2-7,TGTGCCAGCAGCTTAGAAGTTGCAGACTACTACGAGCAGTACTTC,CASSLEVADYYEQYF
.,TRBD2,TRBV30,TRBJ2-7,TGTGCCTGGAGTGTACGTCCTAGCGGGAGGGTAGCGCAGTACTTC,CAWSVRPSGRVAQYF
.,TRBD1,TRBV30,TRBJ2-2,TGTGCCTGGAGCCGTACGCCCTTCGACAGGGGTTCGACCGGGGAGCTGTTTTTT,CAWSRTPFDRGSTGELFF
.,TRBD1,TRBV2,TRBJ2-2,TGTGCCAGCATGTTGACAGGGGGGGTCACCGGGGAGCTGTTTTTT,CASMLTGGVTGELFF
.,TRBD2,TRBV5-1,TRBJ2-1,TGCGCCAGCAGCTTCACTAGCGGGGGGTACAATGAGCAGTTCTTC,CASSFTSGGYNEQFF
.,TRBD1,TRBV5-1,TRBJ1-2,TGCGCCAGCAGCTTTGGGACAGGGTACATCTATGGCTACACCTTC,CASSFGTGYIYGYTF
.,TRBD2,TRBV7-6,TRBJ2-3,TGTGCCAGCAGCCCCGGGACTAGCGATCCCGATACGCAGTATTTT,CASSPGTSDPDTQYF
once,TRBD2,TRBV4-1,TRBJ2-7,TGCGCCAGCAGCCAAGACTTAGCGGGAGGGCCCCCCTACGAGCAGTACTTC,CASSQDLAGGPPYEQYF
.,TRBD2,TRBV28,TRBJ2-1,TGTGCCAGCAGTTTTATTGGGGCTAGCGGGAGCCCCAATGAGCAGTTCTTC,CASSFIGASGSPNEQFF
.,.,TRBV19,TRBJ2-5,TGTGCCAGTAGTGTACAAGACGGCCTGGGGACCCAGTACTTC,CASSVQDGLGTQYF
.,.,TRBV20-1,TRBJ2-3,TGCGGGGCAGATACGCAGTATTTT,CGADTQYF
.,.,TRBV5-1,TRBJ2-7,TGCGCCAGCAGCTTGGGACAGCCGATTCAAAACTACGAGCAGTACTTC,CASSLGQPIQNYEQYF
.,.,TRBV6-1,TRBJ1-5,TGTGCCAGCAGTGACGACAGAAATCAGCCCCAGCATTTT,CASSDDRNQPQHF
.,.,TRBV6-6,TRBJ2-7,TGTGCCAGCAGCTATCAGGGGTTCGAGCAGTACTTC,CASSYQGFEQYF
.,.,TRBV12-5,TRBJ2-7,TGTGCTAGTGGTTCGGGGGCGGAGGGGGGAGAGCAGTACTTC,CASGSGAEGGEQYF
.,.,TRBV7-9,TRBJ2-2,TGTGCCAGCAGCTTAGTTATCGGGGAGCTGTTTTTT,CASSLVIGELFF
.,.,TRBV4-3,TRBJ1-3,TGCGCCAGCAGCCAGTCAGGCTTCTCTGGAAACACCATATATTTT,CASSQSGFSGNTIYF
.,TRBD1,TRBV7-2,TRBJ1-5,TGTGCCAGCAGCTTTGACAGGGGAGCAATGAAGCCCCAGCATTTT,CASSFDRGAMKPQHF
.,TRBD1,TRBV4-2,TRBJ1-1,TGTGCCAGCAGCCAAGGGCCCCTTCGGACAGGTCGTGGGACTGAAGCTTTCTTT,CASSQGPLRTGRGTEAFF
once,TRBD1,TRBV7-2,TRBJ2-3,TGTGCCAGCAGGGAACCCGGGACAGGGGTAGTAGATACGCAGTATTTT,CASREPGTGVVDTQYF
.,.,TRBV5-1,TRBJ1-2,TGCGCCAGCAGCATCGACAACCGTGTCTACACCTTC,CASSIDNRVYTF
.,TRBD1,TRBV11-3,TRBJ1-1,TGTGCCAGCAGCCTACGGGACAGTAGAGCTTTCTTT,CASSLRDSRAFF
.,TRBD2,TRBV15,TRBJ2-3,TGTGCCACCCGGGGAAGCGGGAGAAGGACAGATACGCAGTATTTT,CATRGSGRRTDTQYF
.,.,TRBV7-2,TRBJ2-5,TGTGCCAGCAGCTTAATTTGGCGCTCCCGAGAGACCCAGTACTTC,CASSLIWRSRETQYF
.,.,TRBV7-2,TRBJ2-1,TGTGCCAGCAGCTTAGTCCCGGGCCAACAGATGTACAATGAGCAGTTCTTC,CASSLVPGQQMYNEQFF
.,.,TRBV19,TRBJ1-2,TGTGCCAGTAGTTTTGACAGGCCCTATGGCTACACCTTC,CASSFDRPYGYTF